These 17 T cell receptor beta chains share one sample of origin, sequenced in a study of control samples from healthy donors and cancer patients. Assay used: immunoSEQ multiplex PCR; TCRdb lists only in-frame clones, some missing. The top ten hold approximately 14% of the sample, which has fewer than 85,000 clones, roughly 89% seen once. Sequences were obtained from blood. The receptor source for this set is a man aged 30 to 45 in good health.

This chain links TRBV6-4 with TRBJ2-3; D may be TRBD2 (6 bases). V dropped 4 bases and J dropped 7 bases, with 15 bases sitting between them. Germline V gene lookup returns CDR1 MRHNA and CDR2 SNTAGT. This CDR3 has 14 amino acids. Here the CDR3 DNA reads TGTGCCAGCAGTGTTAATGCCGGGGGAAATACGCAGTATTTT. Protein product: CASSVNAGGNTQYF.

This chain uses TRBV30 with TRBJ2-2, with D uncertain. The V end lost 2 bases, the J end lost 0 bases, and 13 bases lay between the germline ends. Germline-derived CDR1 and CDR2 are GTSNPN and SVGIG (reference sequence). There are 16 residues in the CDR3. The CDR3 coding sequence is TGTGCCTGGAGTCCCTCCCGGACGTCGAACACCGGGGAGCTGTTTTTT. Translating gives CAWSPSRTSNTGELFF.

This clone was observed once. The chain couples TRBV7-9 to TRBJ2-1; TRBD2 matches at 10 bases. CDR1 SEHNR and CDR2 FQNEAQ come from the germline V gene (reference sequence). This CDR3 has 15 amino acids. The junction had 3 bases not matched to a gene; V was cut back by 5 bases and J by 2 bases. The CDR3 sequence: CASSPSGSPYNEQFF. DNA of the CDR3: TGTGCCAGCAGCCCTAGCGGGAGCCCCTACAATGAGCAGTTCTTC.

The chain uses TRBV2 and TRBJ2-2; D possibly corresponds to TRBD1 (5 bases). CDR1 is SNHLY, CDR2 FYNNEI, per germline. This CDR3 is built from 15 residues. Between the trimmed V and J ends, which lost 0 bases and 6 bases, there was a span of 11 bases. The CDR3 reads CASSEAQGGAGELFF. For the CDR3, the DNA is TGTGCCAGCAGTGAAGCCCAGGGTGGGGCCGGGGAGCTGTTTTTT. Using reference TRBV2 and TRBJ2-2 for the parts outside the CDR3, the full variable domain is EPEVTQTPSHQVTQMGQEVILRCVPISNHLYFYWYRQILGQKVEFLVSFYNNEISEKSEIFDDQFSVERPDGSNFTLKIRSTKLEDSAMYFCASSEAQGGAGELFFGEGSRLTVL.

The chain carries TRBV5-1 and TRBJ1-2; possible D gene TRBD1, 5 bases. Germline lookup yields CDR1 SGHRS and CDR2 YFSETQ. Trimming shortened V by 4 bases and J by 2 bases, and 12 bases separated the two germline ends. The CDR3 length is 14 residues. DNA of the CDR3: TGCGCCAGCAGCCCGGACACGGGGAACTATGGCTACACCTTC. Residues: CASSPDTGNYGYTF. Using reference TRBV5-1 and TRBJ1-2 for the parts outside the CDR3, the full variable domain is KAGVTQTPRYLIKTRGQQVTLSCSPISGHRSVSWYQQTPGQGLQFLFEYFSETQRNKGNFPGRFSGRQFSNSRSEMNVSTLELGDSALYLCASSPDTGNYGYTFGSGTRLTVV.

The chain joins TRBV19 to TRBJ2-5; 14 nucleotides match TRBD2. The ends lost 7 bases at V and 2 bases at J; junction bases unmatched: 12. The germline V gene encodes CDR1 LNHDA and CDR2 SQIVND (reference sequence). The CDR3 has 18 amino acids. The CDR3: CASTKGTSGRREQETQYF. The CDR3, as DNA: TGTGCCAGTACCAAGGGGACTAGCGGGAGAAGAGAGCAAGAGACCCAGTACTTC. Full variable domain (remainder filled in from reference TRBV19 and TRBJ2-5): DGGITQSPKYLFRKEGQNVTLSCEQNLNHDAMYWYRQDPGQGLRLIYYSQIVNDFQKGDIAEGYSVSREKKESFPLTVTSAQKNPTAFYLCASTKGTSGRREQETQYFGPGTRLLVL.

The chain links TRBV28 to TRBJ2-7, with TRBD1 matching over 10 bases. V lost 9 bases and J lost 2; bases outside the gene matches: 4. Germline values: CDR1 MDHEN, CDR2 SYDVKM. The CDR3 spans 13 residues. CDR3 nucleotide sequence: TGTGCCAGTACCGGGACAGGGGCCTACGAGCAGTACTTC. This codes for CASTGTGAYEQYF. Using reference TRBV28 and TRBJ2-7 for the parts outside the CDR3, the full variable domain is DVKVTQSSRYLVKRTGEKVFLECVQDMDHENMFWYRQDPGLGLRLIYFSYDVKMKEKGDIPEGYSVSREKKERFSLILESASTNQTSMYLCASTGTGAYEQYFGPGTRLTVT.

The rearrangement links TRBV6-2 or TRBV6-3 to TRBJ2-1; 12 bases map to TRBD2. Germline V lookup: CDR1 MNHEY, CDR2 SVGEGT. Trimming took 0 bases from V and 7 from J; bases not matched to a gene: 1. The CDR3 spans 15 residues. The CDR3: CASSYSGTSGNEQFF. CDR3 DNA sequence: TGTGCCAGCAGTTACTCGGGGACTAGCGGGAATGAGCAGTTCTTC.

This clone was seen a single time. J is TRBJ1-4 and V is TRBV28; D is undetermined. Germline V gives CDR1 MDHEN, CDR2 SYDVKM. Trimming cost V 3 bases and J 5 bases, with 10 bases left between them. This CDR3 has 14 amino acids. CDR3 DNA: TGTGCCAGCAGTTTGGCCGGAAGAAATGAAAAACTGTTTTTT. Its translation is CASSLAGRNEKLFF.

The sample holds many counts of this clone. The V gene is TRBV7-9, the J gene TRBJ2-2; 7 bases map to TRBD1. The CDR3 has 15 amino acids. Germline trimming cut 5 bases from V and 4 bases from J; bases unmatched to any gene: 7. Germline V gene sequence: CDR1 SEHNR, CDR2 FQNEAQ (reference sequence). In DNA, the CDR3 is TGTGCCAGCAGCCCTCACAGGGGTGGCACCGGGGAGCTGTTTTTT. This gives the protein CASSPHRGGTGELFF.

V and J are TRBV7-9 and TRBJ1-1; 10 nucleotides align to TRBD1. Losses at the gene ends were 5 bases for V and 1 base for J; bases not matched to a gene: 13. CDR3 length: 18 amino acids. CDR1 and CDR2 (germline): SEHNR, FQNEAQ (reference sequence). The CDR3 is CASSLRGDRGITNTEAFF. As DNA, the CDR3 is TGTGCCAGCAGCCTCAGGGGGGACAGGGGAATTACGAACACTGAAGCTTTCTTT.

The CDR3, as DNA: TGTCAGTCACGGGGGAACACCGGGGAGCTGTTTTTT. This codes for CQSRGNTGELFF. V usage is TRBV6-5 and J usage is TRBJ2-2; perhaps TRBD2 as D (5 bases). Germline V gene data show CDR1 as MNHEY and CDR2 as SVGAGI. This CDR3 comprises 12 residues.

V usage is TRBV6-6 and J usage is TRBJ1-5; D gene unclear. Between the trimmed V and J ends, which lost 10 bases and 2 bases, there was a span of 15 bases. The CDR3 runs to 14 residues. Germline CDR1 and CDR2: MNHNY and SVGAGI (reference sequence). The CDR3 loop reads CATEEGHGNQPQHF. As DNA, the CDR3 is TGTGCCACCGAAGAAGGGCACGGCAATCAGCCCCAGCATTTT.

The genes are TRBV7-8 and TRBJ1-5, with D possibly matching TRBD1 (6 bases). The germline V gene has CDR1 SGHVS and CDR2 FQNEAQ. V was pared by 5 bases and J by 4 bases, with 15 bases between. There are 15 residues in the CDR3. CDR3 region: CASSRNRESNQPQHF. The CDR3 coding sequence is TGTGCCAGCAGCAGAAACAGGGAAAGTAATCAGCCCCAGCATTTT.

This clone was picked up a small number of times. J is TRBJ2-2 and V is TRBV6-5, with D possibly TRBD1 on 5 matching bases. From germline, CDR1 is MNHEY and CDR2 SVGAGI. V was pared by 6 bases and J by 5 bases, with 13 bases between. This CDR3 contains 14 residues. As DNA, the CDR3 is TGTGCCAGCAGATCCAGGGCCTCGACCGGGGAGCTGTTTTTT. It translates to CASRSRASTGELFF.

This clone was counted only a few times. DNA for the CDR3: TGTGCCAGCAGCGCCCGGGACAGTAATTCACCCCTCCACTTT. Translation: CASSARDSNSPLHF. The chain uses TRBV5-4 and TRBJ1-6; TRBD1 agrees at 7 bases. Germline CDR1 is SGHNT and CDR2 is YYREEE (reference sequence). The CDR3 extends over 14 amino acids. The V and J ends lost 4 bases and 6 bases, in that order; junction bases with no gene match: 4. Looking up the rest from reference TRBV5-4 and TRBJ1-6 gives the full variable domain: ETGVTQSPTHLIKTRGQQVTLRCSSQSGHNTVSWYQQALGQGPQFIFQYYREEENGRGNFPPRFSGLQFPNYSSELNVNALELDDSALYLCASSARDSNSPLHFGNGTRLTVT.

This rearrangement joins TRBV6-6 to TRBJ1-1; no clear D gene. V was trimmed by 2 bases and J by 7 bases, leaving 8 bases between them. Germline CDR1 reads MNHNY; CDR2 reads SVGAGI (reference sequence). The CDR3 is 12 residues long. Here the CDR3 DNA reads TGTGCCAGCAGTTACAAAGAAAATGAAGCTTTCTTT. It translates to CASSYKENEAFF.